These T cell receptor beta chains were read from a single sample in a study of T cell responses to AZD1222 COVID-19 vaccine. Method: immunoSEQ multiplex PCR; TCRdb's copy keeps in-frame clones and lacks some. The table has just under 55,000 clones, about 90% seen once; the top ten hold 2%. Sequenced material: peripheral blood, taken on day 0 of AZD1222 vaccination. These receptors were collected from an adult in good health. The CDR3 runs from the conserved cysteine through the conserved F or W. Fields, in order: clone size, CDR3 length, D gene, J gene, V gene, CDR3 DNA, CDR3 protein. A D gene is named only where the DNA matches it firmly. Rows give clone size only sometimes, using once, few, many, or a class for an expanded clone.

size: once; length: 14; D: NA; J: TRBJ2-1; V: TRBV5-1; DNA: TGCGCCAGCAGCCTGCTTAGCGGATCCAATGAGCAGTTCTTC; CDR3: CASSLLSGSNEQFF
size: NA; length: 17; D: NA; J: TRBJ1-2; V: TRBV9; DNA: TGTGCCAGCAGCGTAAGTGCTCGGCAGCCCCACGACTATGGCTACACCTTC; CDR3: CASSVSARQPHDYGYTF
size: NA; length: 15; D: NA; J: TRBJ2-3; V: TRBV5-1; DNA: TGCGCCAGCAGCTCCCGCACCCCGGGCACAGATACGCAGTATTTT; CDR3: CASSSRTPGTDTQYF
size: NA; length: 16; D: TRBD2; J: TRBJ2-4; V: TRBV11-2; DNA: TGTGCCAGCAGCGCCCAACAGACTAGCGGGAAAAACATTCAGTACTTC; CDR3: CASSAQQTSGKNIQYF
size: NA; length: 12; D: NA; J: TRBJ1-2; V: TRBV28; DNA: TGTGCCAGCAGTTTAACCCGGTATGGCTACACCTTC; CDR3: CASSLTRYGYTF
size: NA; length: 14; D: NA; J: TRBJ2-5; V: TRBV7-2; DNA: TGTGCCAGCAGCTTAGGGGGGTTCCAAGAGACCCAGTACTTC; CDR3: CASSLGGFQETQYF
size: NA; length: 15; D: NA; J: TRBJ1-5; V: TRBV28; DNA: TGTGCCAGCAGCTGGTCCCAGGGGCCGGGTCAGCCCCAGCATTTT; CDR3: CASSWSQGPGQPQHF
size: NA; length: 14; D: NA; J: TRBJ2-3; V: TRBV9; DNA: TGTGCCAGCAGCGGTCGGAGCTGGGCAGATACGCAGTATTTT; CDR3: CASSGRSWADTQYF
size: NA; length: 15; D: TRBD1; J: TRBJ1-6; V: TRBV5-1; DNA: TGCGCCAGCAGCTTGGGGGCAGGGGGAGATTCACCCCTCCACTTT; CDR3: CASSLGAGGDSPLHF
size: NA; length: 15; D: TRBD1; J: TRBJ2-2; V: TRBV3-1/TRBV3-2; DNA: TGTGCCAGCAGCCGAGGGACAGGGGACACCGGGGAGCTGTTTTTT; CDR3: CASSRGTGDTGELFF
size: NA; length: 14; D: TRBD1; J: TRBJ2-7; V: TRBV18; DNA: TGTGCCAGCTCACCGGGATGGACAGGGCCCGAGCAGTACTTC; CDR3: CASSPGWTGPEQYF
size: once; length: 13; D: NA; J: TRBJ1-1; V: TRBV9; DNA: TGTGCCAGCAGCGTAGGCCGGAACACTGAAGCTTTCTTT; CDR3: CASSVGRNTEAFF
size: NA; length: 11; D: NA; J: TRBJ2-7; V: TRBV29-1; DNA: TGCAGCGTTGTAGAGGGCTACGAGCAGTACTTC; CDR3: CSVVEGYEQYF